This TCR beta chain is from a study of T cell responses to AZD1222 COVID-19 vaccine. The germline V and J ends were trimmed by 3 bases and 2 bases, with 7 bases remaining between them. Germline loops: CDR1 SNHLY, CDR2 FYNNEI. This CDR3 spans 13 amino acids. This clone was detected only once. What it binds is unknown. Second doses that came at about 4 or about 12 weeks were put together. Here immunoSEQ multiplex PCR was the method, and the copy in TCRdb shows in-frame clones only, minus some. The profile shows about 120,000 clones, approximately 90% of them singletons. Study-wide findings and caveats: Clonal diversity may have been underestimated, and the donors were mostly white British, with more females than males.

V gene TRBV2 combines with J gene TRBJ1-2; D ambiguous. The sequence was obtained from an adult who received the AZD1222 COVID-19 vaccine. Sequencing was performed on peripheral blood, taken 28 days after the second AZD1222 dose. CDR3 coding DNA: TGTGCCAGCAGTGATGAGGGAAACTATGGCTACACCTTC. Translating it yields CASSDEGNYGYTF.